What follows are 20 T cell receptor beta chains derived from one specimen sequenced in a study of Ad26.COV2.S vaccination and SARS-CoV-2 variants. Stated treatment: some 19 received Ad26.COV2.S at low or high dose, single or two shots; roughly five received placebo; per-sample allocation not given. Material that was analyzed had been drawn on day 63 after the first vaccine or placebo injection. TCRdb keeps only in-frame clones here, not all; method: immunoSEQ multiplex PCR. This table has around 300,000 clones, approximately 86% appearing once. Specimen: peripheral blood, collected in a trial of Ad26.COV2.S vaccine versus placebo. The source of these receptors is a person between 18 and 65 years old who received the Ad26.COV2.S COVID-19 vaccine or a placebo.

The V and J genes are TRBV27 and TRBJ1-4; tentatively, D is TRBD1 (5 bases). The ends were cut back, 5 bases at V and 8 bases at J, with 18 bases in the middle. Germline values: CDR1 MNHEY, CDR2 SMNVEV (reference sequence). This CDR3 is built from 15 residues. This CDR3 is CASSDAGHINEKLFF. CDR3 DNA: TGTGCCAGCAGTGATGCAGGGCATATAAACGAAAAACTGTTTTTT.

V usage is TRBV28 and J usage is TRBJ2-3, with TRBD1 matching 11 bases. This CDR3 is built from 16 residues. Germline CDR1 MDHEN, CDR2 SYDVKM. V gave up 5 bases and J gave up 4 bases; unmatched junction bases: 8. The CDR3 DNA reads TGTGCCAGCAGTCCCATAGGACAGGGGGCGTCAGATACGCAGTATTTT. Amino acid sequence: CASSPIGQGASDTQYF.

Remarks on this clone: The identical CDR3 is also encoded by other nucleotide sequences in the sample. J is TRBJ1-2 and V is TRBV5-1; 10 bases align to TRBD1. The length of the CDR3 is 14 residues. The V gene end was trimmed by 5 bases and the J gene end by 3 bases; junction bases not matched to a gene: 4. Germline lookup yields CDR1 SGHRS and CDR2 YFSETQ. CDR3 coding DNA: TGCGCCAGCAGTCCCGGACAGGGGGACTATGGCTACACCTTC. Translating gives CASSPGQGDYGYTF.

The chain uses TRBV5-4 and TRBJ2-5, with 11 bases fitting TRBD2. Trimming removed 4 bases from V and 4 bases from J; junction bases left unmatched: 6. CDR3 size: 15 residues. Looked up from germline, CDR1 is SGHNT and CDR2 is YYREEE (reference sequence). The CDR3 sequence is CASSPVTSGRETQYF. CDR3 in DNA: TGTGCCAGCAGCCCTGTAACTAGCGGGAGAGAGACCCAGTACTTC.

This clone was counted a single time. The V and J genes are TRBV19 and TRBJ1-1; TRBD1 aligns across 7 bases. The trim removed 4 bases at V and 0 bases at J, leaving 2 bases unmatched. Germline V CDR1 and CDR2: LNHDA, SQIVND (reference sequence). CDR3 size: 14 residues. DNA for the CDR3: TGTGCCAGTAGTACCCAGGGGGTGAACACTGAAGCTTTCTTT. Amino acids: CASSTQGVNTEAFF.

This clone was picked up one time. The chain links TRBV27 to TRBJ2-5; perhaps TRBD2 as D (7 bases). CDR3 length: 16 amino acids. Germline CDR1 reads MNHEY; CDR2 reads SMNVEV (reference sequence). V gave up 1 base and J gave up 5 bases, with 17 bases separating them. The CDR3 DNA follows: TGTGCCAGCAGTTTATTTACGGGGGGCGGGGGTGAGACCCAGTACTTC. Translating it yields CASSLFTGGGGETQYF.

CDR3 bases: TGTGCCACCAGCCCAGGGTTTAGCAATCAGCCCCAGCATTTT. It encodes CATSPGFSNQPQHF. The V gene is TRBV24-1, the J gene TRBJ1-5; TRBD1 might be the D (5 bases). The V gene's germline CDR1 is KGHDR and CDR2 SFDVKD. V lost 7 bases and J lost 0, with 9 bases in between. The CDR3 totals 14 residues.

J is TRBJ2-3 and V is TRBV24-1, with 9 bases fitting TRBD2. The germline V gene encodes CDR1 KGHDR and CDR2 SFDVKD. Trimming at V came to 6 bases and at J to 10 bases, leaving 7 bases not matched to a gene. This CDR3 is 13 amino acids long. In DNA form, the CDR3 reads TGTGCCACCAGTAATTGGCAGCGGGAGGCGCAGTATTTT. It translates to CATSNWQREAQYF.

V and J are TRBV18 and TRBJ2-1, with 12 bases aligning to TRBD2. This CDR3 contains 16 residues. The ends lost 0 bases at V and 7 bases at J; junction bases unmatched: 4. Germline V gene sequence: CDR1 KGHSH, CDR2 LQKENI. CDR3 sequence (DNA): TGTGCCAGCTCACCACCTGGACTAGCGGGAAAAAATGAGCAGTTCTTC. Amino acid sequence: CASSPPGLAGKNEQFF.

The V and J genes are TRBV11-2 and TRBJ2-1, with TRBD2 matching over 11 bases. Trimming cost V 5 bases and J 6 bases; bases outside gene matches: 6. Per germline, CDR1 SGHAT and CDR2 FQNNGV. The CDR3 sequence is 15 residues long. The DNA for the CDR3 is TGTGCCAGCAGCACAGGGACTAGCGGTACCAATGAGCAGTTCTTC. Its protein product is CASSTGTSGTNEQFF.

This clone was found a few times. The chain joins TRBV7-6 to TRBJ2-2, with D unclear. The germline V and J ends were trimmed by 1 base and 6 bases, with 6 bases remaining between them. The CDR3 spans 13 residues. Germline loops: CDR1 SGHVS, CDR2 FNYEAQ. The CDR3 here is CASSLDLAGELFF. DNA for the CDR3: TGTGCCAGCAGCTTAGATCTGGCCGGGGAGCTGTTTTTT.

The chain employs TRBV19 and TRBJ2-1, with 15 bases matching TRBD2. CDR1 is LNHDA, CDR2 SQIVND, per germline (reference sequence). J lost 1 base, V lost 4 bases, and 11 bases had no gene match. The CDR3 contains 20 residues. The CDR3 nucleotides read TGTGCCAGTAGTACTTACGGGACTAGCGGGAGGTGGAGTTCCTACAATGAGCAGTTCTTC. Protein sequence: CASSTYGTSGRWSSYNEQFF.

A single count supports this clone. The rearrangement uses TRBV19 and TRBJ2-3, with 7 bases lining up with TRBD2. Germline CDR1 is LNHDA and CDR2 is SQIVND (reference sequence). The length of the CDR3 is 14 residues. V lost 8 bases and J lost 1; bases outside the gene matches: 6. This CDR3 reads CASGSAGGTDTQYF. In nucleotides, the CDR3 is TGTGCCAGTGGGTCCGCGGGAGGCACAGATACGCAGTATTTT.

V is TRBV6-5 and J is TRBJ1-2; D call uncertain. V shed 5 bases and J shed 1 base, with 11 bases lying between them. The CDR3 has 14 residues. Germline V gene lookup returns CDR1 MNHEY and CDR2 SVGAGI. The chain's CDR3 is CASSRTRLNYGYTF. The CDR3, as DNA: TGTGCCAGCAGTCGGACCAGGCTTAACTATGGCTACACCTTC.

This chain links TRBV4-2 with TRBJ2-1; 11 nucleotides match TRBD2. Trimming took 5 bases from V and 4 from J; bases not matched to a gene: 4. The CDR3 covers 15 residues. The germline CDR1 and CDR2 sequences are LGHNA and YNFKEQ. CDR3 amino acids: CASSVGLAEYNEQFF. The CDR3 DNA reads TGTGCCAGCAGCGTGGGACTAGCGGAATACAATGAGCAGTTCTTC.

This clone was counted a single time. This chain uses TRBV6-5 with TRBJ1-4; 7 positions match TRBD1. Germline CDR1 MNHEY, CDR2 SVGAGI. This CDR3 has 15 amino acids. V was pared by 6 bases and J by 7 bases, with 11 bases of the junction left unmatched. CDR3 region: CASSNAGTVGEKLFF. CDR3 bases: TGTGCCAGCAGCAATGCCGGGACAGTGGGTGAAAAACTGTTTTTT.

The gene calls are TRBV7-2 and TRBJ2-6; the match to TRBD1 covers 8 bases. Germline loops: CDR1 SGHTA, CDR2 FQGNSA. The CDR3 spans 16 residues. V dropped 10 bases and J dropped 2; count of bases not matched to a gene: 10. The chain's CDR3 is CAKGDRIGPGANVLTF. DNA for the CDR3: TGTGCCAAGGGGGACAGGATCGGTCCTGGGGCCAACGTCCTGACTTTC.

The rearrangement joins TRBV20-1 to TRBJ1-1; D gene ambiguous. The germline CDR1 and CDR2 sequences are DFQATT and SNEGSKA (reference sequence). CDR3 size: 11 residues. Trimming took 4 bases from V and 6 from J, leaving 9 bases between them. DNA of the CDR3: TGCAGTGCTATCCGAACGGCTGAAGCTTTCTTT. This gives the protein CSAIRTAEAFF.

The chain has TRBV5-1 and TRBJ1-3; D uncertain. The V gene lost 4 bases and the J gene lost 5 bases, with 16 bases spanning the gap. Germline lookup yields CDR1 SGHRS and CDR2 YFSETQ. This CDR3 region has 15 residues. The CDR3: CASSTGPESRNTIYF. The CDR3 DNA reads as TGCGCCAGCAGCACCGGACCGGAAAGTCGAAACACCATATATTTT.

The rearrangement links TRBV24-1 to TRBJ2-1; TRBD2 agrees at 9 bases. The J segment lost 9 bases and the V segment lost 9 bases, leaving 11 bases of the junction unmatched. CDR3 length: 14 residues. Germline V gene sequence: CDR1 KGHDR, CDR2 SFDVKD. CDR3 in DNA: TGTGCCACCCGATCCGGGACTAGCTTCGGTGAGCAGTTCTTC. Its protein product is CATRSGTSFGEQFF.